This T cell receptor (beta chain) was profiled in a study of blood T cell repertoires in COVID-19 (TCRdb year 2020). Notes on the research overall: The collaborator samples originated in the United States, Italy and Spain and spanned the acute and convalescent phases of COVID-19. The prospective study material was composed of cDNA or gDNA derived from T cells, B-cell-depleted T cells, or PBMCs. Deeply sampled blood TCRbeta repertoires from subjects exposed to, actively infected with, or recovered from COVID-19 were included in the dataset. The repertoires were released in a freely available public database meant as a resource for research on the immune response to SARS-CoV-2. Samples came from the ongoing ImmuneRACE study (first 160 participants) plus 1,254 subjects from 6 global collaborators. Sample metadata almost always included a de-identified subject ID, COVID-19 status, age in years and sex. Where available, HLA class I and class II types were taken from metadata supplied by the sample provider and were not determined by assay-based typing. General findings and caveats noted by the study authors: The amount of clinical and demographic metadata varied by source and participant and was provided uncurated.

TCRbeta CDR3 regions were amplified from genomic DNA by means of the immunoSEQ Assay, a bias-controlled multiplex PCR. The original methods were these. Nucleated cell counts per sample were estimated from amplification of reference gene primers within the assay. Sequence reads were collapsed and filtered to measure the absolute abundance of every unique TCRbeta CDR3 rearrangement. For each sample, productive Simpson clonality was calculated as the square root of Simpson's diversity index over productive rearrangements. TCRdb re-hosts the immuneACCESS table, in-frame sequences only. Its copies lack some clones; in the studies checked, an unresolved V gene accounts for under half of them, and the cause for the rest is not known. V and J calls and clone size are given by that table; D and trimming were obtained from the DNA. Recorded for this sample are under 200,000 clones; around three quarters of them occurred a single time. Of the sample, about 6.5% is held by the ten largest clones.

The table lists this clone with a few counts. This clone's antigen is unknown. No much larger clone exists at a distance of one base, and base qualities are not known. Each collaborating institution followed its own protocols to collect whole blood in K2EDTA tubes. For TCRbeta analysis, collaborators shipped samples as frozen whole blood, isolated PBMCs, or DNA extracted from either of those sample types. Germline trimming: 3 bases from V, 6 bases from J; junction bases outside gene matches: 15. From cysteine to phenylalanine, the CDR3 is 17 amino acids long. Just the 51-base CDR3 DNA is kept, in frame starting at base 1. CDR1 SGHTA and CDR2 FQGTGA are derived from the germline V gene.

This receptor was taken from a man aged 65 to 79 with active or convalescent COVID-19. Sequencing input: peripheral blood. The chain is encoded by TRBV7-3 joined to TRBJ2-7; the central 9 bases match TRBD2. The DNA sequence is given as TGTGCCAGCAGCTTCATGGCGGGAGGGCCGTTGAGTACCGAGCAGTACTTC. Its translation is CASSFMAGGPLSTEQYF.